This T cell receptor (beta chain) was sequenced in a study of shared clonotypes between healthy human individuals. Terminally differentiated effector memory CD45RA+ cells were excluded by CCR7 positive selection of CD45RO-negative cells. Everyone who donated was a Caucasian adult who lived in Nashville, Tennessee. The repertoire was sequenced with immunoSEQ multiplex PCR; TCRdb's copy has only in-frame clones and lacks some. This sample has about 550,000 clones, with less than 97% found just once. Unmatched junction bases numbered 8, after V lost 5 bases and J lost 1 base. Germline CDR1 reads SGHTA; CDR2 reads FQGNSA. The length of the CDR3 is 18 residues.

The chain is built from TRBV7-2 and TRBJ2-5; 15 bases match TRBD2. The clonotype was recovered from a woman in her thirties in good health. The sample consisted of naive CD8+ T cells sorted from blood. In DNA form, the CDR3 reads TGTGCCAGCAGCACCGGACTAGCGGGAGGGCCCTCCCAAGAGACCCAGTACTTC. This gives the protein CASSTGLAGGPSQETQYF.